This is a list of T cell receptor beta chains from one sample in a study of control samples from healthy donors and cancer patients. The protocol was immunoSEQ multiplex PCR, while the TCRdb copy is restricted to in-frame clones and leaves out a portion. The profile shows more than 90,000 clones, approximately 90% of them singletons. The specimen sequenced was blood. These receptors all stem from a man aged 30 to 39 in good health. The CDR3 runs from the conserved cysteine through the conserved F or W. A D gene is named only where the DNA matches it firmly. Expanded clones get a size class; other rows say once, few or many, or leave the size out.

V	D	J	size	DNA	CDR3
TRBV7-9	TRBD2	TRBJ2-7	.	TGTGCCAGCAGCCCTATTCCTAGCGGGAAGGGCGACGAGCAGTACTTC	CASSPIPSGKGDEQYF
TRBV3-1/TRBV3-2	.	TRBJ1-1	.	TGTGCCAGCAGCCTTACATTATCTGAAGCTTTCTTT	CASSLTLSEAFF
TRBV7-6	TRBD2	TRBJ2-7	.	TGTGCCAGCAGCCGTGGGGCGGGAGGCTCCTACGAGCAGTACTTC	CASSRGAGGSYEQYF
TRBV7-2	TRBD2	TRBJ2-1	once	TGTGCCAGCAGCTTAGGGCTAGCGGACAACAATGAGCAGTTCTTC	CASSLGLADNNEQFF
TRBV12-3/TRBV12-4	.	TRBJ1-2	.	TGTGCCAGCAGTTTACGGGGATTAGGTGGCTACACCTTC	CASSLRGLGGYTF
TRBV5-1	.	TRBJ1-1	.	TGCGCCAGCAGCCCGTGGCTGAACACTGAAGCTTTCTTT	CASSPWLNTEAFF
TRBV10-3	.	TRBJ1-2	.	TGTGCCATCAGTGTGTCTGATGCAGGTTTTATCATTAAGGGCTACACCTTC	CAISVSDAGFIIKGYTF
TRBV5-1	TRBD1	TRBJ2-7	.	TGCGCCAGCAGCTCGCAGGGGGCGGGGTACGAGCAGTACTTC	CASSSQGAGYEQYF
TRBV4-1	.	TRBJ2-3	.	TGCGCCAGCAGCCAAACAGCGGCCCTGGGCACAGATACGCAGTATTTT	CASSQTAALGTDTQYF
TRBV7-9	.	TRBJ2-2	.	TGTGCCAGCAGCTTAGCGACGGACACCGGGGAGCTGTTTTTT	CASSLATDTGELFF
TRBV7-8	.	TRBJ2-7	.	TGTGCCAGCAGTCGAGACGGGGGCGTGGGGGGCGAGCAGTACTTC	CASSRDGGVGGEQYF
TRBV11-2	TRBD2	TRBJ2-3	.	TGTGCCAGCAGCTTAATTCGGGAGGCTAGTTTAGCTGATACGCAGTATTTT	CASSLIREASLADTQYF
TRBV7-2	.	TRBJ2-4	few	TGTGCCAGCAGCTTAGGGACAGTAAACATTCAGTACTTC	CASSLGTVNIQYF
TRBV11-2	.	TRBJ2-3	.	TGTGCCAGCAGCGGCAGGGACTGGACAGATACGCAGTATTTT	CASSGRDWTDTQYF
TRBV20-1	.	TRBJ2-5	.	TGCAGTGCTAGTGAGGGGATACAGACCCAGTACTTC	CSASEGIQTQYF
TRBV5-4	.	TRBJ1-1	.	TGTGCCAGCAGCCTCGGACTTTTCGAGGGCACTGAAGCTTTCTTT	CASSLGLFEGTEAFF
TRBV11-3	TRBD1	TRBJ2-2	.	TGTGCCAGCAGCTCGACAGGGGTCACCGGGGAGCTGTTTTTT	CASSSTGVTGELFF
TRBV7-2	.	TRBJ2-6	.	TGTGCCAGCAGCTTAAGCTCTGGGGCCAACGTCCTGACTTTC	CASSLSSGANVLTF
TRBV7-9	.	TRBJ1-1	.	TGTGCCAGCCTCGGGGGTAAGAACACTGAAGCTTTCTTT	CASLGGKNTEAFF
TRBV25-1	TRBD2	TRBJ2-3	.	TGTGCCAGCAGTGACCCAAAGCGGGGGGCTGTCACAGATACGCAGTATTTT	CASSDPKRGAVTDTQYF
TRBV20-1	.	TRBJ1-1	.	TGCAGTGCTAGTCATCAGGCGGGGATGAACACTGAAGCTTTCTTT	CSASHQAGMNTEAFF
TRBV5-1	.	TRBJ2-2	.	TGCGCCAGCAGCTTGACTCTTTTGGCACGAGCGAACACCGGGGAGCTGTTTTTT	CASSLTLLARANTGELFF
TRBV5-6	.	TRBJ1-1	.	TGTGCCAGCAGCTTGGTATCGTACGCAAACACTGAAGCTTTCTTT	CASSLVSYANTEAFF
TRBV18	TRBD1	TRBJ2-7	.	TGTGCCAGCTCCGACGGGGACAGGCGCTCCTACGAGCAGTACTTC	CASSDGDRRSYEQYF
TRBV5-6	.	TRBJ2-2	.	TGTGCCAGCAGCTTGGGGCAGGGGTACACCGGGGAGCTGTTTTTT	CASSLGQGYTGELFF
TRBV12-3/TRBV12-4	.	TRBJ1-2	.	TGTGCCAGCAGCCGGGTGAACTATGGCTACACCTTC	CASSRVNYGYTF
TRBV24-1	TRBD2	TRBJ2-3	.	TGTGCCACCAGTGATTTCAGGACTAGTTTCACAGATACGCAGTATTTT	CATSDFRTSFTDTQYF
TRBV25-1	.	TRBJ2-3	.	TGTGCCAGCAGTGAGTTCTTCCACGGGTCTCGCACAGATACGCAGTATTTT	CASSEFFHGSRTDTQYF
TRBV19	.	TRBJ2-1	.	TGTGCCAGTAGTATGAGGGGACGGACTAATGAGCAGTTCTTC	CASSMRGRTNEQFF
TRBV5-1	.	TRBJ1-4	.	TGCGCCAGCAGCTTGGCCGTGGGGAATGAAAAACTGTTTTTT	CASSLAVGNEKLFF
TRBV5-8	TRBD1	TRBJ2-1	.	TGTGCCAGCAGCCTGGACAGGGCGAAGGGCAATGAGCAGTTCTTC	CASSLDRAKGNEQFF
TRBV14	.	TRBJ1-6	.	TGTGCCAGCAGCCAAGATCGAAATCCCCAAGGTCCCCTCCACTTT	CASSQDRNPQGPLHF
TRBV6-5	.	TRBJ1-2	.	TGTGCCAGCACCCAGAGCTCCGGGGCCACCTATGGCTACACCTTC	CASTQSSGATYGYTF
TRBV5-5	TRBD2	TRBJ2-3	.	TGTGCCAGCACCCTGGCGGGGGGGAACACAGATACGCAGTATTTT	CASTLAGGNTDTQYF
TRBV5-1	.	TRBJ2-1	once	TGCGCCAGCAGCTTGGGGGACGACTTCAATGAGCAGTTCTTC	CASSLGDDFNEQFF
TRBV3-1/TRBV3-2	.	TRBJ1-2	.	TGTGCCAGCAGCCAAGTCAGGAATGGCTACACCTTC	CASSQVRNGYTF
TRBV6-5	.	TRBJ1-5	.	TGTGCCAGCAGGGGGGGGGAGGGTCAGCCCCAGCATTTT	CASRGGEGQPQHF
TRBV28	TRBD1	TRBJ2-7	.	TGTGCCAGCAGCCCCCCGGGGACAGCCTACGAGCAGTACTTC	CASSPPGTAYEQYF
TRBV19	.	TRBJ2-5	.	TGTGCCACTAGCAGAGCGTACCAAGAGACCCAGTACTTC	CATSRAYQETQYF
TRBV20-1	.	TRBJ2-3	once	TGCAGTGCTAGAGTACCAGATACGCAGTATTTT	CSARVPDTQYF
TRBV30	TRBD2	TRBJ2-1	.	TGTGCCTGGAGTCCGGCGCTAGCGGGAAATCGCGAGCAGTTCTTC	CAWSPALAGNREQFF
TRBV7-9	TRBD2	TRBJ2-3	.	TGTGCCAGCAGCTCTAGCGGAGGCACAGATACGCAGTATTTT	CASSSSGGTDTQYF
TRBV6-6	TRBD1	TRBJ1-5	.	TGTGCCAGCAGTTTCGGACAGGGAGGGGGCAATCAGCCCCAGCATTTT	CASSFGQGGGNQPQHF
TRBV18	.	TRBJ2-5	once	TGTGCCAGCTCACCCCCGGGGGAGATGAGAACCCAGTACTTC	CASSPPGEMRTQYF
TRBV5-8	.	TRBJ1-6	.	TGTGCCAGCAGCTTTTTGTTTCGAGATAATTCACCCCTCCACTTT	CASSFLFRDNSPLHF
TRBV6-6	.	TRBJ1-2	.	TGTGCCAGCAGTTCCTTAAGGTCTGGGGGCTACACCTTC	CASSSLRSGGYTF
TRBV3-1/TRBV3-2	.	TRBJ2-1	.	TGTGCCAGCAGCCAGAGGAGACTAAGCGATCCCTACAATGAGCAGTTCTTC	CASSQRRLSDPYNEQFF
TRBV2	.	TRBJ2-7	.	TGTGCCAGCAGTGGACTTTACGAGCAGTACTTC	CASSGLYEQYF
TRBV3-1/TRBV3-2	.	TRBJ2-1	.	TGTGCCAGCAGCCAAGAAACGGGGTTCTCCTACAATGAGCAGTTCTTC	CASSQETGFSYNEQFF
TRBV7-9	.	TRBJ1-5	.	TGTGCCAGCAGCCCAGACGGCAATCAGCCCCAGCATTTT	CASSPDGNQPQHF
TRBV11-1	.	TRBJ2-7	.	TGTGCCAGCAGCCCCTGGGACTCCCACTCCTACGAGCAGTACTTC	CASSPWDSHSYEQYF
TRBV4-3	.	TRBJ1-1	.	TGCGCCAGCAGCCAAGATCGAGGGGCTGGGACTGAAGCTTTCTTT	CASSQDRGAGTEAFF
TRBV5-6	.	TRBJ2-2	.	TGTGCCAGCAGCTACACAGGGAGTGTGGCCGGGGAGCTGTTTTTT	CASSYTGSVAGELFF